Below are 20 T cell receptor beta chains sequenced from a single sample in a study of post-analysis software for immune sequencing data. These receptors' targets are unknown. General observations from the study: Patients used a few TRBV segments, including TRBV5-6, TRBV5-1 and TRBV20-1, more often than controls.

Every TCR beta cDNA library bore unique molecular identifiers. TCRdb ran MiXCR on the PCR reads and lists one entry per CDR3 protein. This sample has roughly 870,000 distinct CDR3 sequences, with about 57% found just once. Sequenced: blood. These receptors were collected from a girl between 10 and 17 years old with multiple sclerosis.

The chain employs TRBV6-6 and TRBJ1-1; D is ambiguous. CDR1 is MNHNY and CDR2 is SVGAGI in the germline V gene (reference sequence). V was pared by 7 bases and J by 2 bases, with 14 bases between. The CDR3 is 14 residues long. The CDR3 loop reads CASTLLGLNTEAFF. The CDR3 region has the DNA TGTGCCAGCACCCTACTCGGGCTCAACACTGAAGCTTTCTTT.

The rearrangement links TRBV7-9 to TRBJ1-2; 8 bases match TRBD1. The CDR3 is 14 residues long. Per the germline V gene, CDR1 is SEHNR and CDR2 is FQNEAQ (reference sequence). V dropped 5 bases and J dropped 5; count of bases not matched to a gene: 7. In DNA form, the CDR3 reads TGTGCCAGCAGCCGACAGGGGCTTCGGTATGGCTACACCTTC. This sequence encodes CASSRQGLRYGYTF.

This clonotype was counted a few times. This chain uses TRBV12-3 or TRBV12-4 with TRBJ1-2, with 10 bases identical to TRBD1. The CDR3 covers 15 residues. The V and J ends lost 6 bases and 3 bases, in that order; junction bases with no gene match: 7. CDR3 nucleotide sequence: TGTGCCAGCAGCCGCTGGACAGGGGGGCACTATGGCTACACCTTC. Amino acid sequence: CASSRWTGGHYGYTF.

The chain recombines TRBV20-1 with TRBJ2-1; 8 bases map to TRBD2. The germline V gene has CDR1 DFQATT and CDR2 SNEGSKA (reference sequence). CDR3 length equals 16 residues. Losses at the gene ends were 0 bases for V and 7 bases for J; bases not matched to a gene: 11. The CDR3 nucleotides are TGCAGTGCTAGAGACCCTAGGAGCGGGAGTCGTAATGAGCAGTTCTTC. Protein: CSARDPRSGSRNEQFF.

V usage is TRBV5-1 and J usage is TRBJ2-5; D is undetermined. The CDR3 covers 15 residues. The germline V gene encodes CDR1 SGHRS and CDR2 YFSETQ. V was clipped by 4 bases and J by 1 base, with 14 bases between them. The CDR3 protein is CASSPFEASQETQYF. The DNA for the CDR3 is TGCGCCAGCAGCCCCTTTGAGGCCTCCCAAGAGACCCAGTACTTC. Full variable domain (remainder filled in from reference TRBV5-1 and TRBJ2-5): KAGVTQTPRYLIKTRGQQVTLSCSPISGHRSVSWYQQTPGQGLQFLFEYFSETQRNKGNFPGRFSGRQFSNSRSEMNVSTLELGDSALYLCASSPFEASQETQYFGPGTRLLVL.

The gene calls are TRBV7-2 and TRBJ2-1; TRBD1 aligns across 10 bases. V trimming: 1 base; J trimming: 8 bases; junction bases outside the gene matches: 8. The CDR3 contains 16 residues. Germline CDR1 and CDR2: SGHTA and FQGNSA. The chain's CDR3 is CASSLVGTGDTYEQFF. CDR3 DNA: TGTGCCAGCAGCTTAGTCGGGACAGGGGACACTTATGAGCAGTTCTTC.

This clonotype was counted between two and nine times. The genes are TRBV12-3 or TRBV12-4 and TRBJ2-7; D is undetermined. With 5 bases removed from V and 3 bases from J, the gap between germline ends came to 14 bases. The CDR3 consists of 14 residues. DNA of the CDR3: TGTGCCAGCAGTCGCCTCCGGGTGGACTACGAGCAGTACTTC. Translation: CASSRLRVDYEQYF.

CDR3 loop: CAISGVRSGGHQETQYF. The CDR3, as DNA: TGTGCCATCTCCGGTGTGCGTAGCGGGGGCCACCAAGAGACCCAGTACTTC. The genes are TRBV10-3 and TRBJ2-5; 9 bases match TRBD2. The CDR3 runs 17 residues. Germline V gene sequence: CDR1 ENHRY, CDR2 SYGVKD. Trimming took 8 bases from V and 0 from J; bases not matched to a gene: 13.

The chain carries TRBV7-2 and TRBJ1-2; tentatively, D is TRBD1 (6 bases). Germline V lookup: CDR1 SGHTA, CDR2 FQGNSA. V was cut by 4 bases and J by 2 bases, with 26 bases left in between. The CDR3 covers 19 residues. The CDR3 protein is CASSSLGGGLVDLNYGYTF. The CDR3 nucleotides are TGTGCCAGCAGCTCTCTAGGGGGGGGTTTAGTGGACTTGAACTATGGCTACACCTTC.

The table lists this clonotype with a few counts. This chain uses TRBV9 with TRBJ2-7; possible D gene TRBD2, 6 bases. The CDR3 is made up of 16 amino acids. Trimming stripped 3 bases from V and 0 bases from J, with 16 bases between. CDR1 is SGDLS, CDR2 YYNGEE, per germline. CDR3 nucleotide sequence: TGTGCCAGCAGCGGGCTCCGGGACGGGGGCTCCTACGAGCAGTACTTC. Amino acids: CASSGLRDGGSYEQYF.

The chain recombines TRBV15 with TRBJ2-7, with D possibly being TRBD1 (6 bases). CDR3 length: 14 residues. The V and J ends lost 0 bases and 3 bases respectively, with 9 bases between them. Germline V lookup: CDR1 LNHNV, CDR2 YYDKDF (reference sequence). This CDR3 is CATSREGAGYEQYF. For the CDR3, the DNA is TGTGCCACCAGCAGAGAGGGGGCAGGCTACGAGCAGTACTTC.

This clonotype appeared a few times. The rearrangement uses TRBV30 and TRBJ2-7; D may be TRBD2 (5 bases). V was clipped by 4 bases and J by 2 bases, with 12 bases between them. This CDR3 region has 13 residues. Per germline, CDR1 GTSNPN and CDR2 SVGIG (reference sequence). Here the CDR3 DNA reads TGTGCCTGGAATGGGGAGAGACCCTACGAGCAGTACTTC. It codes for CAWNGERPYEQYF.

This chain links TRBV7-3 with TRBJ2-3; D uncertain. The V gene's germline CDR1 is SGHTA and CDR2 FQGTGA. There are 13 residues in the CDR3. Between the trimmed V and J ends, which lost 5 bases and 5 bases, there was a span of 11 bases. CDR3 bases: TGTGCCAGCAGCGTGTTTTTGGAAGATACGCAGTATTTT. Its protein product is CASSVFLEDTQYF.

The chain has TRBV27 and TRBJ1-2; 7 nucleotides line up with TRBD1. V lost 8 bases and J lost 5; bases outside the gene matches: 11. Germline assignment: CDR1 MNHEY and CDR2 SMNVEV (reference sequence). There are 14 residues in the CDR3. CDR3 nucleotides: TGTGCCAGCGCAGCCCGGACAGGAGGATATGGCTACACCTTC. It yields the protein CASAARTGGYGYTF.

This clonotype appeared a few times. The chain recombines TRBV9 with TRBJ2-7; D may be TRBD2 (6 bases). The CDR3 is 14 amino acids. Trimming took 3 bases from V and 3 from J, leaving 13 bases between them. CDR1 is SGDLS, CDR2 YYNGEE, per germline. The CDR3 DNA follows: TGTGCCAGCAGCGCGGGAGTAAGTCTCTACGAGCAGTACTTC. Translated: CASSAGVSLYEQYF.

The chain joins TRBV27 to TRBJ2-5; TRBD1 matches at 7 bases. Germline V gene data show CDR1 as MNHEY and CDR2 as SMNVEV (reference sequence). The CDR3 is made up of 16 amino acids. J gave up 11 bases and V 5 bases, and 20 bases lay outside the gene matches. CDR3 sequence reads: CASSPRDSRIYNEQYF. The CDR3 DNA reads as TGTGCCAGCAGTCCCAGGGACAGCCGAATATACAATGAGCAGTACTTC.

This chain links TRBV10-1 with TRBJ2-1; tentatively, D is TRBD2 (6 bases). V lost 7 bases, J lost 9 bases, and 16 bases lay in between. The CDR3 loop spans 13 amino acids. Germline lookup yields CDR1 WNHNN and CDR2 SYGVQD (reference sequence). The CDR3 bases are TGCGCCAGCACCTCTACGATGGAGGGTGAGCAGTTCTTC. Protein: CASTSTMEGEQFF.

The V call is TRBV4-1, the J call TRBJ2-3; no definite D call. Germline assignment: CDR1 MGHRA and CDR2 YSYEKL. Trimming pared 0 bases from V and 7 bases from J, leaving 5 bases between. This CDR3 is 12 amino acids long. The CDR3 sequence: CASSQEVNTQYF. The CDR3 DNA reads TGCGCCAGCAGCCAAGAAGTTAATACGCAGTATTTT.

V usage is TRBV5-1 and J usage is TRBJ1-5; no clear D gene. This CDR3 spans 14 amino acids. CDR1 SGHRS and CDR2 YFSETQ come from the germline V gene. V was trimmed by 0 bases and J by 3 bases, leaving 7 bases between them. CDR3 bases: TGCGCCAGCAGCTTGGCGGGAGACAATCAGCCCCAGCATTTT. Protein: CASSLAGDNQPQHF.

Only one count was recorded for this clonotype. DNA for the CDR3: TGTGCCAGCAGTTACTCGGTACCGGGCACTGAAGCTTTCTTT. Amino acid sequence: CASSYSVPGTEAFF. This chain uses TRBV6-5 with TRBJ1-1; no clear D. This CDR3 contains 14 residues. Germline V gene sequence: CDR1 MNHEY, CDR2 SVGAGI. Trimming shortened V by 0 bases and J by 4 bases, and 9 bases separated the two germline ends.